Below, one T cell receptor (beta chain) is given with its context. Its antigen is not identified. The data are from a study of cytomegalovirus exposure and HLA in healthy donors. Study conclusions and caveats: One later analysis reportedly identified an Asian-associated ancestry cluster that showed fewer N-insertions than the roughly 600-donor mean.

From germline, CDR1 is LNHDA and CDR2 SQIVND (reference sequence). The trim removed 3 bases at V and 7 bases at J, leaving 8 bases unmatched. This CDR3 comprises 16 residues. 60 Vbeta and 13 Jbeta primers were used in PCR. Method: immunoSEQ multiplex PCR; TCRdb's copy keeps in-frame clones and lacks some. This sample yields about 130,000 clones, of which around 81% are seen a single time; 0.7% belongs to the top ten. This TCR was recovered from a man aged 18 to 29 in good health and CMV-seronegative. The sequenced sample was PBMCs. The chain links TRBV19 to TRBJ2-2, with 10 positions matching TRBD2. CDR3 protein: CASSMRLAGAGGELFF. Here the CDR3 DNA reads TGTGCCAGTAGTATGCGGCTAGCGGGGGCTGGCGGGGAGCTGTTTTTT.